This TCR beta chain stems from a study of shared clonotypes between healthy human individuals. Study-wide context: Three plates were used per donor for CD4 naive, three for CD4 memory, two for CD8 naive and one for CD8 memory.

Method: immunoSEQ multiplex PCR; TCRdb's copy keeps in-frame clones and lacks some. The table lists about 2 million clones, just under 95% of them singletons. Study conclusions and caveats: Relative to their counterparts shared across all four donors, non-shared clonotypes exhibited diminished generation probabilities. Sequencing depth was predicted to influence how clonotypes are shared among donors.

CD8 cells classed as naive were CD45RO-negative and positively selected for CCR7, excluding terminally differentiated effector memory CD45RA+ cells. Trimming stripped 0 bases from V and 0 bases from J, with 9 bases between. CDR3 size: 15 residues. The germline CDR1 and CDR2 sequences are SGDLS and YYNGEE. This clone has just one count. Its specificity is unknown. The sample comprised naive CD8+ T cells sorted from blood. The chain uses TRBV9 and TRBJ1-1, with D hard to call. This receptor was taken from a man younger than 35 in good health. The CDR3: CASSVGSSLNTEAFF. DNA for the CDR3: TGTGCCAGCAGCGTAGGGTCCAGCTTGAACACTGAAGCTTTCTTT.